This entry concerns a single T cell receptor beta chain. Assay: immunoSEQ multiplex PCR; the TCRdb copy retains only in-frame clones and omits some. The table shows 50,000 to 85,000 clones, with roughly 89% occurring only once. Germline lookup yields CDR1 GTSNPN and CDR2 SVGIG (reference sequence). This CDR3 is 13 amino acids long. Losses at the gene ends were 4 bases for V and 7 bases for J; bases not matched to a gene: 6. This sample stems from a study of Tregs in tolerant kidney transplant recipients. The source was CD8+ T cells from blood, collected before the transplant. The chain is built from TRBV30 and TRBJ1-4, with 7 bases fitting TRBD1. This TCR was recovered from a human donor who received a combined kidney and bone marrow transplant. CDR3 region: CAWTPGGGEKLFF. The CDR3 region has the DNA TGTGCCTGGACCCCAGGGGGAGGTGAAAAACTGTTTTTT.